This TCR beta chain was captured by sequencing in a study of blood T cell repertoires in COVID-19. Study-wide background: Material from acute and convalescent COVID-19 was sourced from the United States, Italy and Spain. T cells, B-cell-depleted T cells, or PBMCs supplied cDNA or gDNA.

Worth noting for this clone: Germline and junction disagree at one end, which may indicate a read error.

This CDR3 region has 13 residues. The V gene's germline CDR1 is SGHTA and CDR2 FQGTGA. In the original processing: Estimation of nucleated cell counts relied on the amplification of reference gene primers. Data came from immunoSEQ multiplex PCR; TCRdb stores just in-frame clones and leaves some out. From that table come the V and J calls and clone size; the DNA was used to work out D and trimming. The sample has 50,000 to 75,000 clones; more than 75% are singletons. This clonotype originated in a woman of 80 years or more with acute or convalescent COVID-19. The sequencing input was peripheral blood. V and J are TRBV7-3 and TRBJ1-1; possibly TRBD1 for D (5 bases). The DNA for the CDR3 is TGTGCCAGCAGCTTAGGGAAGGACACTGTAGCTTTCTTT. This encodes CASSLGKDTVAFF.